This T cell receptor (beta chain) emerged from a study of cytomegalovirus exposure and HLA in healthy donors. PCR used 60 Vbeta primers and 13 Jbeta primers. Data came from immunoSEQ multiplex PCR; TCRdb stores just in-frame clones and leaves some out. The repertoire has 85,000 to 90,000 clones, roughly 80% of them found once; the top ten carry over 9%. Trimming pared 5 bases from V and 1 base from J, leaving 8 bases between. CDR1 and CDR2 (germline): SEHNR, FQNEAQ (reference sequence). This CDR3 contains 13 residues. Sequencing was done on a sample of PBMCs. This clonotype originated in a man aged 25-40 years in good health and CMV-seropositive. The rearrangement joins TRBV7-9 to TRBJ1-1; D perhaps matches TRBD1 (5 bases). Here the CDR3 DNA reads TGTGCCAGCAGCACGACAGAGAACACTGAAGCTTTCTTT. Protein product: CASSTTENTEAFF.